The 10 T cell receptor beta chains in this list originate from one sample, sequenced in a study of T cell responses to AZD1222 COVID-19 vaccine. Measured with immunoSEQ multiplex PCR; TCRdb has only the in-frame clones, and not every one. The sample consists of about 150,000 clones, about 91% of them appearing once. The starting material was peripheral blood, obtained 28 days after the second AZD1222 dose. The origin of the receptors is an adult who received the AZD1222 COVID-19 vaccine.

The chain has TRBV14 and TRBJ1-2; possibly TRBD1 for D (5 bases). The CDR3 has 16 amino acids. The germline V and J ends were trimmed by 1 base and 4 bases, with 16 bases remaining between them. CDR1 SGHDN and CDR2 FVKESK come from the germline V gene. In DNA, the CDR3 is TGTGCCAGCAGCCAAGGGCTCGAGGGGCTGGGCTATGGCTACACCTTC. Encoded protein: CASSQGLEGLGYGYTF.

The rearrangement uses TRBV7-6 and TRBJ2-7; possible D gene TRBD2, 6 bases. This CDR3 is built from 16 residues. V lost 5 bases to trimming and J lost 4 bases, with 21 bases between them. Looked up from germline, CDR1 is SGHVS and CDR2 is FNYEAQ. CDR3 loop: CASSLLGAGGDYEQYF. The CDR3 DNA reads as TGTGCCAGCAGCCTGCTAGGAGCCGGGGGTGATTACGAGCAGTACTTC.

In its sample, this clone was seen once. CDR3 bases: TGTGCCAGTCGGGACAGGGCATCCTACGAGCAGTACTTC. This codes for CASRDRASYEQYF. The chain joins TRBV19 to TRBJ2-7, with 9 nucleotides matching TRBD1. Germline-derived CDR1 and CDR2 are LNHDA and SQIVND (reference sequence). Losses at the gene ends were 8 bases for V and 1 base for J; bases not matched to a gene: 3. The CDR3 is 13 amino acids.

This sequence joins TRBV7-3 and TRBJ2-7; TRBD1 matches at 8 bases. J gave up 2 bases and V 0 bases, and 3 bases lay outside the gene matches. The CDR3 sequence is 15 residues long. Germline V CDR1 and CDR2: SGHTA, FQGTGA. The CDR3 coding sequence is TGTGCCAGCAGCTTAACCCAGGGGGCGCCCTACGAGCAGTACTTC. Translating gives CASSLTQGAPYEQYF.

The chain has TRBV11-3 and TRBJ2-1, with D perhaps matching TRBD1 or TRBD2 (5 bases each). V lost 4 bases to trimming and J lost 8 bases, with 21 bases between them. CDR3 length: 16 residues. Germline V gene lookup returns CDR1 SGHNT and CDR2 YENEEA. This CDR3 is CASSSRVARGVDEQFF. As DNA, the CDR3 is TGTGCCAGCAGCTCCCGAGTTGCAAGGGGAGTGGATGAGCAGTTCTTC.

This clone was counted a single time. The CDR3 protein is CASSQLADPTYEQYF. The CDR3 DNA reads as TGCGCCAGCAGCCAGCTAGCGGACCCTACCTACGAGCAGTACTTC. This chain joins TRBV4-1 and TRBJ2-7; 7 bases align to TRBD2. The length of the CDR3 is 15 residues. Germline loops: CDR1 MGHRA, CDR2 YSYEKL. V shed 3 bases and J 2 bases; nucleotides not matched to a gene: 7.

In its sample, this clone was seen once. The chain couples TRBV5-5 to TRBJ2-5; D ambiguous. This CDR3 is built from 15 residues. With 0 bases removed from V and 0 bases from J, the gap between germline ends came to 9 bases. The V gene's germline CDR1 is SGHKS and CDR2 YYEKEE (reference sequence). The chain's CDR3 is CASSLESLYQETQYF. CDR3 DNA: TGTGCCAGCAGCTTGGAGTCTCTGTACCAAGAGACCCAGTACTTC.

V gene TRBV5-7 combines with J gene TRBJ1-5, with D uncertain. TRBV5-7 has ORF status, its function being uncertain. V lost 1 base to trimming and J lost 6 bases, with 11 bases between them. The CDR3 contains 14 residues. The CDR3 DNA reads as TGTGCCAGCAGCTTGTCCGGGCCTTTTCAGCCCCAGCATTTT. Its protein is CASSLSGPFQPQHF.

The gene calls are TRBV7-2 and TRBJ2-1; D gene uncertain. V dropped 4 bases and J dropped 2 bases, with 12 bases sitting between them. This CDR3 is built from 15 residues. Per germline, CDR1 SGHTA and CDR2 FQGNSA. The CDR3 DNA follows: TGTGCCAGCAGCTCCGGCGTGAGCCCCTACAATGAGCAGTTCTTC. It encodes CASSSGVSPYNEQFF.

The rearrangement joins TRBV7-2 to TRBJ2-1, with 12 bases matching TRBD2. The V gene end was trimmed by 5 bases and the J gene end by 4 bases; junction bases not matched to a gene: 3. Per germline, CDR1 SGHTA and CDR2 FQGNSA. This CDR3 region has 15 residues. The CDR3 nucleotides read TGTGCCAGCAGCGCTAGCGGGAGGGGTTACAATGAGCAGTTCTTC. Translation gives CASSASGRGYNEQFF.